A single T cell receptor (beta chain) is shown here with its context. The authors' processing: Researchers report that nucleated cell counts were estimated from reference gene primer amplification. Here immunoSEQ multiplex PCR was the method, and the copy in TCRdb shows in-frame clones only, minus some. The DNA was the basis for D and trimming; V, J and clone size are from that table. The table shows 280,000 or so clones, with roughly 85% occurring only once. The sample is drawn from a study of blood T cell repertoires in COVID-19. Study context: The samples span acute and convalescent COVID-19 from the United States, Italy and Spain.

Trimming took 5 bases from V and 3 from J; bases not matched to a gene: 3. The germline CDR1 and CDR2 sequences are LNHDA and SQIVND (reference sequence). CDR3 length: 13 amino acids. The TCR comes from a woman between 50 and 59 years old who had recovered from COVID-19. The chain is built from TRBV19 and TRBJ1-2; 7 bases align to TRBD1. The specimen sequenced was PBMCs or T cells enriched from blood (not recorded which). This CDR3 is CASSWQGDYGYTF. The CDR3 nucleotides read TGTGCCAGTAGTTGGCAGGGGGACTATGGCTACACCTTC.